The rows below give T cell receptor beta chains drawn from one sample of a study of cytomegalovirus exposure and HLA in healthy donors. Using immunoSEQ multiplex PCR, the repertoire was profiled, and TCRdb retains in-frame clones only, with some absent. The sample shows roughly 62,000 clones, around 94% of them seen only once. Sequencing input: PBMCs. The receptor set was obtained from a man aged 18-30 years in good health and CMV-seronegative. Both conserved end residues are part of each CDR3. The D gene is left open where the match is weak. Not all rows give a size; the values are once, few, many and, for expanded clones, a class.

size	J	D	V	CDR3	DNA
-	TRBJ1-1	TRBD1	TRBV7-6	CASSLEGQGNTEAFF	TGTGCCAGCAGCTTAGAAGGACAGGGGAACACTGAAGCTTTCTTT
-	TRBJ2-3	TRBD2	TRBV28	CASSLLTSGRDTQYF	TGTGCCAGCAGTTTATTAACTAGCGGGAGAGATACGCAGTATTTT
-	TRBJ2-1	TRBD2	TRBV27	CASSFSAGGSSYNEQFF	TGTGCCAGCAGTTTTTCGGCGGGAGGGAGCTCCTACAATGAGCAGTTCTTC
-	TRBJ1-2	-	TRBV11-2	CASSSPSVHGYTF	TGTGCCAGCAGCTCCCCATCAGTTCATGGCTACACCTTC
-	TRBJ2-7	TRBD1	TRBV6-6	CAIRKGTESSYEQYF	TGTGCCATTAGAAAGGGGACAGAGAGCTCCTACGAGCAGTACTTC
-	TRBJ1-2	TRBD1	TRBV29-1	CSVERQGNGYTF	TGCAGCGTTGAAAGACAGGGGAATGGCTACACCTTC
-	TRBJ1-2	-	TRBV28	CASSGQQEGYTF	TGTGCCAGCAGCGGACAGCAAGAGGGCTACACCTTC
-	TRBJ2-6	-	TRBV7-2	CASSWGGPNSGANVLTF	TGTGCCAGCAGCTGGGGCGGTCCCAACTCTGGGGCCAACGTCCTGACTTTC
-	TRBJ1-2	-	TRBV6-1	CASSEYRDGYTF	TGTGCCAGCAGTGAATATCGGGATGGCTACACCTTC
-	TRBJ2-4	-	TRBV11-2	CASSLIRERGNIQYF	TGTGCCAGCAGCTTAATTCGGGAGAGGGGAAACATTCAGTACTTC
-	TRBJ2-7	TRBD1	TRBV5-4	CASSSTGGQTYEQYF	TGTGCCAGCAGCAGTACAGGGGGCCAAACCTACGAGCAGTACTTC
-	TRBJ1-3	-	TRBV10-3	CAISEGLWEGNTIYF	TGTGCCATCAGTGAGGGACTTTGGGAAGGAAACACCATATATTTT
-	TRBJ2-7	-	TRBV11-3	CASSLGGKAYEQYF	TGTGCCAGCAGCTTAGGCGGCAAAGCCTACGAGCAGTACTTC
once	TRBJ2-2	TRBD1	TRBV6-6	CASSYPRQGPSGELFF	TGTGCCAGCAGTTACCCCCGACAGGGTCCCTCCGGGGAGCTGTTTTTT
-	TRBJ1-1	-	TRBV4-2	CASSQDRFPNTEAFF	TGTGCCAGCAGCCAAGATCGGTTCCCGAACACTGAAGCTTTCTTT
-	TRBJ1-1	TRBD1	TRBV19	CASWTGNTEAFF	TGTGCCAGTTGGACAGGGAACACTGAAGCTTTCTTT
-	TRBJ2-2	TRBD1	TRBV6-4	CASSPRTGETGELFF	TGTGCCAGCAGCCCCCGGACAGGGGAGACCGGGGAGCTGTTTTTT
-	TRBJ1-1	-	TRBV5-6	CASSLGTGTWGEAFF	TGTGCCAGCAGCTTGGGGACCGGGACATGGGGTGAAGCTTTCTTT
-	TRBJ2-1	-	TRBV14	CASSQTSGFLGVYNEQFF	TGTGCCAGCAGCCAAACCTCCGGCTTTTTAGGGGTCTACAATGAGCAGTTCTTC
-	TRBJ2-7	TRBD1	TRBV6-6	CASTRNDRVSLYEQYF	TGTGCCAGCACCCGAAACGACAGGGTAAGCCTCTACGAGCAGTACTTC
-	TRBJ1-1	-	TRBV5-1	CASSLTGPNTEAFF	TGCGCCAGCAGCTTGACAGGGCCGAACACTGAAGCTTTCTTT
once	TRBJ2-3	-	TRBV4-1	CASSQAKGLTLTDTQYF	TGCGCCAGCAGCCAAGCTAAGGGACTTACACTAACAGATACGCAGTATTTT
once	TRBJ2-7	TRBD2	TRBV10-3	CAISESRWASGKSSEQYF	TGTGCCATCAGTGAGTCACGTTGGGCTAGCGGGAAGAGTAGCGAGCAGTACTTC
-	TRBJ2-7	-	TRBV6-6	CASTIGGFPSYEQYF	TGTGCCAGCACTATAGGGGGATTTCCCTCCTACGAGCAGTACTTC
-	TRBJ2-2	-	TRBV6-6	CASTLTGIWNTGELFF	TGTGCCAGCACCTTAACCGGGATCTGGAACACCGGGGAGCTGTTTTTT
-	TRBJ2-7	-	TRBV5-4	CASSTYGVEQYF	TGTGCCAGCAGCACCTACGGGGTCGAGCAGTACTTC
-	TRBJ1-3	-	TRBV18	CASSPQGSGNTIYF	TGTGCCAGCTCACCCCAGGGCTCTGGAAACACCATATATTTT
-	TRBJ2-2	TRBD1	TRBV5-6	CASSWLDRGYTGELFF	TGTGCCAGCAGCTGGTTGGACAGGGGATATACCGGGGAGCTGTTTTTT
-	TRBJ2-5	TRBD1	TRBV7-6	CASSYGTGWQETQYF	TGTGCCAGCAGCTACGGGACAGGGTGGCAAGAGACCCAGTACTTC
once	TRBJ1-1	-	TRBV21-1	CASSKADYQGAPWTLNTEAFF	TGTGCCAGCAGCAAAGCGGATTACCAGGGGGCGCCGTGGACGTTGAACACTGAAGCTTTCTTT
-	TRBJ2-3	TRBD1	TRBV6-1	CASKGAGEADTQYF	TGTGCCAGCAAGGGGGCAGGGGAAGCAGATACGCAGTATTTT
-	TRBJ2-3	TRBD1	TRBV28	CASRTGGTDTQYF	TGTGCCAGCAGGACAGGGGGTACAGATACGCAGTATTTT
-	TRBJ2-1	-	TRBV5-1	CASSVDNSYNEQFF	TGCGCCAGCAGCGTGGACAACTCCTACAATGAGCAGTTCTTC
-	TRBJ2-7	TRBD1	TRBV19	CASSRGTGLYEQYF	TGTGCCAGTAGCCGCGGGACAGGGTTGTACGAGCAGTACTTC
-	TRBJ1-1	-	TRBV27	CASRPLAGGGGTEAFF	TGTGCCAGCAGGCCACTCGCGGGGGGCGGAGGGACTGAAGCTTTCTTT
-	TRBJ2-6	TRBD2	TRBV19	CASSMGLVVSGANVLTF	TGTGCCAGTAGTATGGGACTAGTAGTCTCTGGGGCCAACGTCCTGACTTTC
-	TRBJ2-5	-	TRBV25-1	CASSEYGLQETQYF	TGTGCCAGCAGTGAATATGGCCTTCAAGAGACCCAGTACTTC
-	TRBJ2-1	-	TRBV7-6	CASSLTSGTPYGDEQFF	TGTGCCAGCAGCTTAACCAGCGGGACACCCTACGGAGATGAGCAGTTCTTC
once	TRBJ2-3	TRBD2	TRBV19	CASSITGSGGPTDTQYF	TGTGCCAGTAGTATTACCGGTTCGGGGGGTCCCACAGATACGCAGTATTTT
-	TRBJ1-1	-	TRBV5-6	CASSLVTSNTEAFF	TGTGCCAGCAGCTTGGTAACTTCGAACACTGAAGCTTTCTTT
-	TRBJ1-2	TRBD1	TRBV6-1	CASSEQFGQGHGYTF	TGTGCCAGCAGTGAACAATTTGGACAGGGCCATGGCTACACCTTC
-	TRBJ2-7	-	TRBV7-9	CASSLMGPDTDEQYF	TGTGCCAGCAGCTTAATGGGGCCCGATACGGACGAGCAGTACTTC
-	TRBJ1-1	TRBD1	TRBV6-6	CASRPATGYTEAFF	TGTGCCAGCAGACCCGCGACAGGGTATACTGAAGCTTTCTTT
-	TRBJ2-1	TRBD2	TRBV5-1	CASSPPGSGSPRGEQFF	TGCGCCAGCAGCCCCCCGGGTAGCGGGAGCCCCCGGGGTGAGCAGTTCTTC
-	TRBJ2-2	TRBD2	TRBV7-8	CATKRGGSTGELFF	TGTGCCACAAAGCGGGGAGGGAGCACCGGGGAGCTGTTTTTT
-	TRBJ2-1	-	TRBV7-3	CASSLEGRDYNEQFF	TGTGCCAGCAGCTTAGAAGGCAGGGATTACAATGAGCAGTTCTTC
-	TRBJ2-2	-	TRBV27	CASSPPGQRIGYGTGELFF	TGTGCCAGCAGTCCCCCCGGACAGAGGATCGGGTATGGCACCGGGGAGCTGTTTTTT
-	TRBJ2-1	-	TRBV7-8	CASSLGLYNEQFF	TGTGCCAGCAGCTTAGGGCTGTACAATGAGCAGTTCTTC
-	TRBJ2-4	-	TRBV19	CASNVGLAKNIQYF	TGTGCCAGTAATGTGGGGCTAGCCAAAAACATTCAGTACTTC
-	TRBJ2-1	-	TRBV19	CASSKTETNEQFF	TGTGCCAGTAGTAAGACAGAAACAAATGAGCAGTTCTTC
once	TRBJ1-2	-	TRBV7-9	CASSLALRVGYTF	TGTGCCAGCAGCTTAGCGCTCAGGGTTGGCTACACCTTC
-	TRBJ2-1	TRBD1	TRBV18	CASSRDRQSYNEQFF	TGTGCCAGCTCAAGGGACAGGCAATCCTACAATGAGCAGTTCTTC
-	TRBJ2-2	-	TRBV30	CAWIFHIRGNTGELFF	TGTGCCTGGATTTTTCACATCCGCGGAAACACCGGGGAGCTGTTTTTT
-	TRBJ2-3	-	TRBV5-1	CASSLGSSQDTQYF	TGCGCCAGCAGTCTAGGCTCCTCCCAAGATACGCAGTATTTT
-	TRBJ2-3	-	TRBV9	CASSVVSAGTDTQYF	TGTGCCAGCAGCGTAGTTAGCGCCGGGACAGATACGCAGTATTTT
-	TRBJ2-7	-	TRBV5-4	CASSEGGEQYF	TGTGCCAGCAGCGAGGGGGGGGAGCAGTACTTC
-	TRBJ2-5	TRBD1	TRBV6-1	CASSVRQGDRETQYF	TGTGCCAGCAGTGTGCGACAGGGGGATAGAGAGACCCAGTACTTC